This paragraph covers one T cell receptor (beta chain) sequence. This sample was taken from a study of blood T cell repertoires in COVID-19. The method was immunoSEQ multiplex PCR; TCRdb's version includes in-frame clones alone and lacks a portion of them. The sample lists approximately 210,000 clones, about four fifths seen once, with 12% in the top ten. The material sequenced was PBMCs or T cells enriched from blood (not recorded which). The receptor was isolated from a man between 40 and 49 years old who had recovered from COVID-19.

The CDR3 sequence is CASSQSPRLAGVTDTQYF. Here the CDR3 DNA reads TGCGCCAGCAGTCAATCCCCCCGACTAGCGGGAGTCACAGATACGCAGTATTTT. The gene calls are TRBV23-1 and TRBJ2-3, with 12 bases fitting TRBD2. TRBV23-1 is known as an ORF, though its function is uncertain. Unmatched junction bases numbered 6, after V lost 0 bases and J lost 2 bases. The CDR3 has 18 amino acids.